This T cell receptor (beta chain) was sequenced during a study of blood T cell repertoires in COVID-19. In the study overall: Collection of acute and convalescent COVID-19 samples took place in the United States, Italy and Spain.

Losses at the gene ends were 3 bases for V and 6 bases for J; bases not matched to a gene: 3. Germline V gene data show CDR1 as MNHEY and CDR2 as SMNVEV (reference sequence). CDR3 length: 14 residues. Produced via immunoSEQ multiplex PCR; TCRdb's table is partial and in-frame only. The top ten clones hold 2.5% to 3% of a sample with just under 350,000 clones, around 80% of them seen once. The source of this sequence is a man in his thirties or forties with active or convalescent COVID-19. This rearrangement joins TRBV27 to TRBJ2-3; the match to TRBD2 covers 10 bases. Sequencing input: peripheral blood. The CDR3 reads CASSLTSGLDTQYF. The CDR3 nucleotides are TGTGCCAGCAGTTTGACTAGCGGGTTGGATACGCAGTATTTT.